This T cell receptor beta chain is from a study of cytomegalovirus exposure and HLA in healthy donors. Sequenced by immunoSEQ multiplex PCR; TCRdb stores in-frame clones only, minus some. Of some 87,000 clones in the sample, about 96% were seen once. Overall study findings and caveats: Most TCRs appeared rarely, but some public TCRs recurred in many donors. Published work reported that the classifier diagnosed cytomegalovirus status with high specificity and sensitivity.

Concerning this clone itself: Its antigen is currently unknown.

This CDR3 spans 13 amino acids. V gave up 5 bases and J gave up 5 bases; unmatched junction bases: 5. Per germline, CDR1 SGHRS and CDR2 YFSETQ. The gene calls are TRBV5-1 and TRBJ2-7; 9 bases agree with TRBD1. The sample taken for sequencing was PBMCs. This receptor was taken from a woman aged 18-29 years in good health and CMV-seronegative. CDR3 bases: TGCGCCAGCAGAGAGGGACAGGGCCACGAGCAGTACTTC. As protein: CASREGQGHEQYF.